These 4 T cell receptor beta chains came from one sample sequenced in a study of blood T cell repertoires in COVID-19. TCRdb keeps only in-frame clones here, not all; method: immunoSEQ multiplex PCR. Among under 130,000 clones listed, 87% were seen once. The sequenced sample consisted of peripheral blood. Source of these receptors: a man in his fifties or sixties in a cohort sampled during active COVID-19.

V is TRBV7-8 and J is TRBJ1-1, with 7 bases matching TRBD1. The CDR3 runs 13 residues. V lost 6 bases, J lost 6 bases, and 7 bases stayed unmatched. Per germline, CDR1 SGHVS and CDR2 FQNEAQ. DNA for the CDR3: TGTGCCAGCAGGTGGGACAGTGGTCCTGAAGCTTTCTTT. Translating it yields CASRWDSGPEAFF.

This clone was seen once. The V and J genes are TRBV6-5 and TRBJ1-1; no definite D call. V lost 6 bases and J 4 bases, leaving 12 bases between the germline ends. Germline V gene sequence: CDR1 MNHEY, CDR2 SVGAGI. The CDR3 covers 13 residues. CDR3 in DNA: TGTGCCAGCAGCCTGAACTACCTCACTGAAGCTTTCTTT. Protein: CASSLNYLTEAFF.

J is TRBJ2-7 and V is TRBV19; a weak D match, TRBD1 (7 bases). The ends were cut back, 5 bases at V and 6 bases at J, with 17 bases in the middle. The length of the CDR3 is 14 residues. The germline V gene has CDR1 LNHDA and CDR2 SQIVND (reference sequence). CDR3 DNA: TGTGCCAGTAGTGTTCAGGGGGGAGTGGGCGAGCAGTACTTC. It encodes CASSVQGGVGEQYF.

The CDR3 spells CASRQDSANYGYTF. The CDR3 DNA reads TGTGCCAGTAGACAGGATTCAGCTAACTATGGCTACACCTTC. The V gene is TRBV19, the J gene TRBJ1-2; possible D gene TRBD1, 5 bases. CDR3 size: 14 residues. Germline CDR1 LNHDA, CDR2 SQIVND (reference sequence). Trimming shortened V by 6 bases and J by 0 bases, and 11 bases separated the two germline ends.